This T cell receptor (beta chain) was documented in a study of cytomegalovirus exposure and HLA in healthy donors (TCRdb year 2017). Notes on the research overall: An earlier analysis of approximately 550 of the donors reported 250 to 300 Gb of sequence data and 100 million to 130 million unique TCR beta sequences from about 200 million T cells. High-throughput TCR immunosequencing, statistical association of individual TCRs with disease status, and machine learning were combined to predict cytomegalovirus infection status. Typing coverage varied by locus: about 620-630 donors for A, B, C, DRB1 and DQB1; approximately 560 for DQA1; over 600 for DPA1; approximately 450 for DPB1. HLA typing covered class I and class II loci at four-digit resolution. Of the approximately 400 genotyped donors, about 80% fell in the genetic ancestry cluster associated with self-reported Caucasian donors. A later analysis re-analyzed previously published TCR beta repertoires from 650 to 800 donors and added high-resolution HLA genotyping to study TCR occurrence patterns. Along with the roughly 610-subject first cohort, a separate validation cohort of over a hundred different subjects was used. The later analysis used no new phenotypic data to find candidate immune exposures, relying instead on TCR beta sequences and their occurrence across donors. A later genetic analysis took genome-wide SNP genotypes for 398 of the 666 donors and used that subset as a discovery cohort. Across approximately 400 genotyped donors of the cohort, an average of 235,054 unique TCR beta nucleotide sequences per donor were sequenced, and roughly 20% of those sequences were non-productive. About 280 gigabases of sequencing data and roughly 80 million unique TCR sequences made up an early release that covered about 640 HLA-typed donors. Every discovery cohort repertoire had been produced on one sequencing platform. Using immunosequencing, the study profiled T cell repertoires from 500 to 800 subjects and related those repertoires to cytomegalovirus serostatus. Five DR-DQ haplotypes were treated as single units for association and clustering because of strong linkage in the cohort. Alongside the repertoire data, information on donor age, sex, ethnicity and CMV serostatus was compiled. The study was designed to test whether signatures of past pathogen exposure could be identified by cataloging public T cell receptors. An earlier analysis of some 500 of the donors used high-throughput TCR beta sequencing to judge whether each TCR beta V gene segment behaved as functional or pseudogenic. What the work shows at the level of the full study, not this receptor alone: The study gave a list of about 160 TCR beta chains associated with cytomegalovirus. Roughly uniform sequencing depth across donors was assumed in presence/absence analyses, although this assumption may not hold. Three of the identified cytomegalovirus-associated TCR beta chains were confirmed in vitro to be specific for cytomegalovirus antigens. While some public TCRs were present in many individuals, most TCR sequences turned up only very rarely across donors. In a later genetic analysis, fewer N-insertions in productive TCRs were reported among donors in an Asian-associated ancestry cluster than the approximately 710-donor mean. The classifier was reported to diagnose cytomegalovirus status with high specificity and sensitivity in both the original cohort and the validation cohort. Over 15 rarely observed V segments, including chromosome 9 orphons, were excluded from the earlier analysis of approximately 500 of the donors because counts were too low. In a later genetic analysis, a missense DCLRE1C variant was associated with V-gene and J-gene trimming of TCR beta chains, and the association was replicated in an independent cohort. In a later analysis, TCR association rates were found to vary across HLA loci, with the most associated TCRs seen for DRB1 alleles and the fewest for HLA-C alleles. Immune exposure information for the cohort was limited to CMV serostatus. At a false discovery rate of 0.05, a later analysis linked around 17,000 TCR beta sequences to specific HLA alleles. It was suggested by the authors that the approach could potentially be generalized to other disease states and immunological phenotypes. Correlated functional status among segregating V segments might be attributable to linkage disequilibrium, but an unknown experimental factor could not be ruled out. This cohort had only TCR beta chains sequenced, and the lack of alpha or paired-chain data limited which features could be detected. The 87-base-pair reads could not distinguish some IMGT-functional V segments, including TRBV6-2 and TRBV6-3, so those segments were excluded. Strong co-occurrence of HLA alleles, especially DR and DQ, made assigning TCR associations to individual alleles difficult. Most CMV-associated TCR beta chains appeared to be HLA-restricted in a later analysis, and the HLA associations seemed to be driven largely by CMV exposure. According to a later analysis, parvovirus B19, influenza, CMV and Epstein-Barr virus appeared linked to several top co-occurrence clusters. A further reported finding was that TCR beta sequences accurately predicted the HLA-A and HLA-B alleles for most subjects in the first cohort. Broadly in line with IMGT annotations, most TCR beta V segments showed up in productive rearrangements about 87% or about 30% of the time in an earlier analysis of several hundred of the donors. Compared with equally common non-associated chains, HLA-associated TCR beta chains in a later analysis were more clonally expanded and had lower generation probabilities. A group of highly shared sequence variants was considered likely to be a technical artifact of the sequencing pipeline. Because HLA typing was missing for some donors at each locus, association tests included only the typed subset.

The library was produced with the immunoSEQ multiplex PCR assay. For the multiplex PCR, a mixture combining 60 forward primers for TCR Vbeta segments and 13 reverse primers for TCR Jbeta segments was used. The CDR3 region of rearranged TCR beta genes was amplified from genomic DNA by a multiplex PCR assay. Amplified TCR beta libraries were sequenced as 87-base-pair reads on the Illumina HiSeq System. The source study handled its data this way. In a later analysis, tens of millions of unique TCR beta chains were counted across the roughly 700 repertoires, and roughly 11 million of these chains were shared by at least two donors. Raw reads were error-corrected and collapsed into unique sequences with a nearest-neighbor algorithm that merged closely related sequences to remove PCR and sequencing errors. To assign V, D and J gene segments, CDR3 sequences were aligned to IMGT reference sequences. For a sequence to be retained, a match of at least six nucleotides was required to both a V gene segment and a J gene segment. A rearrangement counted as productive if the CDR3 had no stop codons and remained in frame with V and J, and every other rearrangement counted as non-productive. CDR3 was defined according to IMGT convention as the region running from the second conserved V-encoded cysteine to the conserved J-encoded phenylalanine. The earlier analysis of roughly 590 of the donors excluded sequences that lacked an unambiguous match to a single V gene segment. In an earlier analysis of 450 to 700 of the donors, V segments were called functional above 56.7% productive rearrangements and were called segregating when the between-donor standard deviation exceeded 5%. To diagnose cytomegalovirus status from the catalog of TCR beta chain sequences, a statistical classification framework was built. In a later analysis, TCR nucleotide sequences were compared against IMGT/GENE-DB human TR gene sequences so that V and J genes could be assigned. The TCRdist pipeline was used in a later analysis to assign CDR3 sequences and most-parsimonious VDJ recombination scenarios. In a later analysis, each TCR beta chain was defined by its CDR3 amino acid sequence together with its V-gene family, and reads lacking a unique V-gene family were excluded. To address suspected cross-contamination and a sequencing artifact, a later analysis removed 450 to 700 highly shared, low-generation-probability nucleotide sequences. In a later analysis, a clonal expansion index for each public chain was calculated from normalized within-repertoire ranks of inferred template counts. In a later analysis, generation probabilities were computed using a VDJ recombination model fitted to out-of-frame rearrangements, and the results were checked against IGoR. In a later analysis, TCR-TCR, TCR-HLA and TCR-CMV co-occurrence was scored with hypergeometric tests, and a repertoire-size bias correction was applied to TCR pairs. To estimate false discovery rates, a later analysis permuted the HLA or CMV assignments 20 times. In a later analysis, co-occurring TCRs were grouped with DBSCAN, and TCRdist sequence similarity was added when clustering was performed within HLA-allele-positive subsets. Co-occurrence clustering excluded repertoires with fewer than 30,000 or more than 120,000 public chains, plus five with anomalous nucleotide sharing. What TCRdb holds here is the immuneACCESS table cut down to in-frame rearrangements. Part of the clones is not present; checked against another copy, under half of the missing clones reflect an unresolved V gene, and the others are unexplained. The V and J calls and clone size are taken from that table; D and trimming were inferred from the DNA. In all, the sample holds 150,000 to 200,000 clones, and roughly 80% of those were seen once. The ten largest make up about 4.3% of the sample.

V is cut back by 6 bases and J by 6 bases, with 2 bases in the junction unmatched. The germline V gene (reference sequence) specifies MNHNY as CDR1 and SVGAGI as CDR2. From the cysteine up to the phenylalanine, the CDR3 has a length of 12 residues. The entry retains the CDR3 DNA only, 36 bases that are in frame from base 1. The cohort consisted of 670 or so healthy bone marrow donors. At the time of sampling, all cohort members were nominally healthy, though unrecorded immune exposures were likely present. The donor tested CMV seronegative and was one of the 352 seronegative cohort members. A peripheral blood sample was collected from each donor, and TCR beta sequencing was performed on peripheral blood mononuclear cells. The Qiagen DNeasy Blood Extraction Kit was used to extract genomic DNA from the blood cell samples. As for this clone: Its binding antigen is unknown. No base-level quality is on record; no much larger clone is a single base apart.

This chain joins TRBV6-6 to TRBJ1-1; 9 of the junction bases match TRBD1. Sequencing used PBMCs. The receptor was isolated from a man aged 25-40 years in good health and CMV-seronegative. The nucleotide sequence is TGTGCCAGCAGGACAGGGGGGGCTGAAGCTTTCTTT. Its amino acids are CASRTGGAEAFF.